This entry lists 21 T cell receptor beta chains sequenced from one sample in a study of response to subunit inactivated influenza vaccine. TCRdb called the RT-PCR reads again in MiXCR, with one record for every CDR3 protein. The sample includes around 480,000 distinct CDR3 sequences, more than 15% of them seen just once. Sequenced material: CD4+ T cells sorted from PBMCs, taken roughly 24 months after vaccination. The receptors stem from a man aged 50-75 years who received an inactivated influenza vaccine.

This clonotype was detected only a few times. The genes are TRBV7-8 and TRBJ1-5; 8 positions agree with TRBD1. The V gene end was trimmed by 2 bases and the J gene end by 0 bases; junction bases not matched to a gene: 6. Looked up from germline, CDR1 is SGHVS and CDR2 is FQNEAQ. The CDR3 extends over 17 amino acids. The CDR3 bases are TGTGCCAGCAGCTTAACCCGGGACAGGTTTAGCAATCAGCCCCAGCATTTT. As protein: CASSLTRDRFSNQPQHF.

The chain has TRBV5-1 and TRBJ2-5; a possible D gene is TRBD2 (5 bases). The CDR3 runs to 16 residues. Per the germline V gene, CDR1 is SGHRS and CDR2 is YFSETQ. V was shortened by 4 bases and J by 1 base, with 17 bases between the two germline ends. The CDR3 region is CASSPGLYPVQETQYF. The DNA of the CDR3 is TGCGCCAGCAGCCCCGGACTCTATCCAGTCCAAGAGACCCAGTACTTC.

The chain is built from TRBV6-1 and TRBJ2-2; 8 nucleotides agree with TRBD1. Unmatched junction bases numbered 14, after V lost 6 bases and J lost 5 bases. Germline CDR1 MNHNS, CDR2 SASEGT. The CDR3 runs to 17 residues. CDR3 sequence reads: CASSTRTGMPRTGELFF. The CDR3 coding sequence is TGTGCCAGCAGCACCAGGACAGGGATGCCGAGGACCGGGGAGCTGTTTTTT.

The table lists this clonotype with many counts. V usage is TRBV11-2 and J usage is TRBJ2-2; 9 nucleotides match TRBD1. The CDR3 is 15 residues long. J lost 4 bases, V lost 4 bases, and 4 bases had no gene match. Germline V gene data show CDR1 as SGHAT and CDR2 as FQNNGV. The CDR3 loop reads CASSSTGGGTGELFF. As DNA, the CDR3 is TGTGCCAGCAGCTCGACAGGGGGAGGCACCGGGGAGCTGTTTTTT.

This clonotype was observed a few times. This chain joins TRBV9 and TRBJ2-1; D gene ambiguous. V was clipped by 3 bases and J by 8 bases, with 12 bases between them. Germline CDR1 and CDR2: SGDLS and YYNGEE. The CDR3 runs to 13 residues. DNA for the CDR3: TGTGCCAGCAGCGGGGTTTCGGTGGATGAGCAGTTCTTC. Encoded protein: CASSGVSVDEQFF.

This chain uses TRBV4-3 with TRBJ2-6; D is ambiguous. V was shortened by 2 bases and J by 2 bases, with 16 bases between the two germline ends. Germline V gives CDR1 LGHNA, CDR2 YSLEER. This CDR3 region has 18 residues. CDR3 in DNA: TGCGCCAGCAGCCAAAGTCCCTTTTTTATGACTGGGGCCAACGTCCTGACTTTC. Its protein is CASSQSPFFMTGANVLTF.

This clonotype was counted a few times. The chain joins TRBV5-1 to TRBJ1-1, with a tentative D call TRBD1 (5 bases). Trimming removed 4 bases at V and 0 bases at J, with 10 bases between. Germline CDR1 is SGHRS and CDR2 is YFSETQ. This CDR3 has 14 residues. CDR3 in DNA: TGCGCCAGCAGCACCGGGACGGTGAACACTGAAGCTTTCTTT. Encoded protein: CASSTGTVNTEAFF.

The genes are TRBV6-1 and TRBJ1-1, with TRBD1 as a possible D gene (5 bases). V was trimmed by 5 bases and J by 11 bases, leaving 18 bases between them. In germline, CDR1 is MNHNS, CDR2 SASEGT. CDR3 length: 13 amino acids. CDR3: CASSTTDSVSAFF. CDR3 DNA sequence: TGTGCCAGCAGTACAACCGACAGTGTTTCGGCTTTCTTT.

There are a few counts of this clonotype. J is TRBJ2-7 and V is TRBV10-3; D is ambiguous. CDR1 is ENHRY, CDR2 SYGVKD, per germline. The CDR3 totals 14 residues. Deletions cut 0 bases from V and 0 bases from J, with 6 bases between. The CDR3 region is CAISESSHSYEQYF. Here the CDR3 DNA reads TGTGCCATCAGTGAGTCCTCGCACTCCTACGAGCAGTACTTC.

V usage is TRBV3-1 and J usage is TRBJ1-2, with D possibly TRBD1 on 6 matching bases. This CDR3 region has 14 residues. Germline values: CDR1 LGHDT, CDR2 YNNKEL (reference sequence). Trimming took 4 bases from V and 4 from J, leaving 13 bases between them. The CDR3 here is CASSPPPGVYGYTF. Here the CDR3 DNA reads TGTGCCAGCAGCCCCCCCCCAGGGGTCTATGGCTACACCTTC.

The CDR3 loop is CSARWTSGGNEQYF. CDR3 DNA: TGCAGTGCTAGGTGGACTAGCGGGGGGAACGAGCAGTACTTC. This rearrangement joins TRBV20-1 to TRBJ2-7; TRBD2 aligns across 14 bases. Germline loops: CDR1 DFQATT, CDR2 SNEGSKA (reference sequence). This CDR3 spans 14 amino acids. With 3 bases clipped from V and 5 bases from J, the junction kept 3 bases outside the gene matches.

This sequence joins TRBV7-9 and TRBJ1-2; no reliable D call. The V gene's germline CDR1 is SEHNR and CDR2 FQNEAQ (reference sequence). The ends were cut back, 5 bases at V and 6 bases at J, with 16 bases in the middle. The CDR3 is 14 amino acids. DNA of the CDR3: TGTGCCAGCAGCCCAGACTCCAATAGGAATGGCTACACCTTC. It translates to CASSPDSNRNGYTF. The complete variable domain, with remaining parts taken from reference TRBV7-9 and TRBJ1-2, reads DTGVSQNPRHKITKRGQNVTFRCDPISEHNRLYWYRQTLGQGPEFLTYFQNEAQLEKSRLLSDRFSAERPKGSFSTLEIQRTEQGDSAMYLCASSPDSNRNGYTFGSGTRLTVV.

V usage is TRBV4-1 and J usage is TRBJ1-6; no definite D call. Trimming took off 1 base at V and 11 bases at J, with 6 bases between the two ends. This CDR3 contains 12 residues. The germline V gene encodes CDR1 MGHRA and CDR2 YSYEKL. This chain's CDR3 is CASSQGTAPLHF. Written as DNA, the CDR3 is TGCGCCAGCAGCCAAGGGACCGCACCCCTCCACTTT.

This sequence joins TRBV7-6 and TRBJ2-7; D may be TRBD2 (5 bases). Germline lookup yields CDR1 SGHVS and CDR2 FNYEAQ. The CDR3 extends over 14 amino acids. V was shortened by 1 base and J by 6 bases, with 13 bases between the two germline ends. CDR3 residues: CASSLVTRNTEQYF. In nucleotides, the CDR3 is TGTGCCAGCAGCTTAGTAACTAGAAATACCGAGCAGTACTTC. The full variable domain, completed using reference TRBV7-6 and TRBJ2-7, is GAGVSQSPRYKVTKRGQDVALRCDPISGHVSLYWYRQALGQGPEFLTYFNYEAQQDKSGLPNDRFSAERPEGSISTLTIQRTEQRDSAMYRCASSLVTRNTEQYFGPGTRLTVT.

This clonotype was detected ten times or more. The rearrangement uses TRBV20-1 and TRBJ2-1; TRBD2 aligns across 8 bases. Germline V gene sequence: CDR1 DFQATT, CDR2 SNEGSKA (reference sequence). The CDR3 length is 16 residues. J was trimmed by 3 bases and V by 4 bases; bases with no gene match: 11. CDR3 nucleotides: TGCAGTGCTATAGATCCGGGACTAGGGATCTACAATGAGCAGTTCTTC. Translated, it gives CSAIDPGLGIYNEQFF.

This chain joins TRBV28 and TRBJ1-1; a weak D match, TRBD1 (5 bases). V lost 5 bases and J lost 4, with 23 bases in between. CDR3 length: 17 amino acids. CDR1 and CDR2 from the germline V gene are MDHEN and SYDVKM. In DNA, the CDR3 is TGTGCCAGCAGTACAAACTCCGCGTGGGGGATTAGCACTGAAGCTTTCTTT. As protein: CASSTNSAWGISTEAFF.

This clonotype was counted between two and nine times. The J gene is TRBJ1-4, the V gene TRBV12-3 or TRBV12-4; D unresolved. CDR3 size: 21 residues. V shed 1 base and J shed 5 bases, with 29 bases lying between them. Here the CDR3 DNA reads TGTGCCAGCAGTTTAGTCCTTCGGTATGGGAGAGACACGACTTTAAATGAAAAACTGTTTTTT. It encodes CASSLVLRYGRDTTLNEKLFF.

This clonotype was recorded once. The chain links TRBV4-1 to TRBJ1-1, with TRBD1 as a possible D gene (5 bases). CDR1 MGHRA and CDR2 YSYEKL come from the germline V gene. This CDR3 has 13 amino acids. V lost 0 bases, J lost 11 bases, and 13 bases lay in between. CDR3 protein: CASSQDDWGKAFF. DNA for the CDR3: TGCGCCAGCAGCCAAGATGACTGGGGGAAGGCTTTCTTT.

This clonotype was seen only a few times. This rearrangement joins TRBV7-2 to TRBJ2-7, with 8 positions matching TRBD1. Germline lookup yields CDR1 SGHTA and CDR2 FQGNSA. The trim removed 5 bases at V and 2 bases at J, leaving 8 bases unmatched. This CDR3 is 15 amino acids long. In nucleotides, the CDR3 is TGTGCCAGCAGCGCGGACAGGGCTAGTACCTACGAGCAGTACTTC. Its protein is CASSADRASTYEQYF.

The gene calls are TRBV11-2 and TRBJ2-5, with D hard to call. The CDR3 is 15 amino acids. Trimming pared 4 bases from V and 2 bases from J, leaving 14 bases between. Germline V gives CDR1 SGHAT, CDR2 FQNNGV. CDR3 nucleotide sequence: TGTGCCAGCAGCTCCCTTCGGAGCAGACAAGAGACCCAGTACTTC. It specifies CASSSLRSRQETQYF.

The rearrangement uses TRBV18 and TRBJ2-1, with D perhaps matching TRBD2 (5 bases). The germline V gene encodes CDR1 KGHSH and CDR2 LQKENI. This CDR3 has 17 residues. With 2 bases removed from V and 6 bases from J, the gap between germline ends came to 20 bases. CDR3 sequence: CASSPNVARYQTNEQFF. For the CDR3, the DNA is TGTGCCAGCTCACCAAACGTAGCGCGGTATCAGACCAATGAGCAGTTCTTC.